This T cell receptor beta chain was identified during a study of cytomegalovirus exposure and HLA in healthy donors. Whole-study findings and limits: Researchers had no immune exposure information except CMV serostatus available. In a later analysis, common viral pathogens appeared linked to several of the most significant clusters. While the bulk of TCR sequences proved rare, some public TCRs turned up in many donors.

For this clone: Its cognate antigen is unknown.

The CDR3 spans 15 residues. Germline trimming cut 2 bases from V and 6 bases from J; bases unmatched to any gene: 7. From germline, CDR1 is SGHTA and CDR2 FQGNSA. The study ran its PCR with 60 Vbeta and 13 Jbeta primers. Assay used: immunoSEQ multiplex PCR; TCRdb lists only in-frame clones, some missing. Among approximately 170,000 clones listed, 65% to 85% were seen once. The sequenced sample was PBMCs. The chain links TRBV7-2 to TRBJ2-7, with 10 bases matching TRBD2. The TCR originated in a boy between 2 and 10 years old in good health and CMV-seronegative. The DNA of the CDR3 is TGTGCCAGCAGCTTAATACTAGCGGGGAGGAGCGAGCAGTACTTC. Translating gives CASSLILAGRSEQYF.